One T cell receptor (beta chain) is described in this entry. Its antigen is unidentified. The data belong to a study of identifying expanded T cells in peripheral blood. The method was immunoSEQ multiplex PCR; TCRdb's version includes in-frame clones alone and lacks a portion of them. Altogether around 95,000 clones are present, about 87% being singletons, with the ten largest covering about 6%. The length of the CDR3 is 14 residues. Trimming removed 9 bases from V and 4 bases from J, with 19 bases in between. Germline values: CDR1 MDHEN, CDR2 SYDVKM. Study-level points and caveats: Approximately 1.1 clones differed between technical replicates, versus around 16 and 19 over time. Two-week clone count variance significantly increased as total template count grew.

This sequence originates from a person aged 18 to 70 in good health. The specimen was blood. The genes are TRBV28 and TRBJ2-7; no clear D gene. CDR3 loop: CARIAVKGWYEQYF. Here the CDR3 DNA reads TGTGCCAGAATCGCCGTTAAGGGATGGTACGAGCAGTACTTC.